A selection of T cell receptor beta chains follows, all from one sample in a study of cytomegalovirus exposure and HLA in healthy donors. Sequenced by immunoSEQ multiplex PCR; TCRdb stores in-frame clones only, minus some. Counted here are 150,000 to 200,000 clones, around 80% occurring once; the ten biggest clones make up about 1%. Material: PBMCs. These receptors originate from a woman in her 40s in good health and CMV-seronegative. CDR3s include the opening cysteine and the closing phenylalanine or tryptophan. The D gene is left open where the match is weak. A clone size is listed for some rows: how often the clone was seen (once, few, many), or a class if it is expanded.

v_gene	d_gene	abundance	j_gene	CDR3aa	CDR3nt
TRBV18	TRBD1	few	TRBJ1-1	CASSPGQGNTEAFF	TGTGCCAGCTCACCGGGACAGGGGAACACTGAAGCTTTCTTT
TRBV4-1	TRBD2	NA	TRBJ2-2	CASSQEPGTSGRVTGELFF	TGCGCCAGCAGCCAAGAGCCGGGGACTAGCGGGCGGGTCACCGGGGAGCTGTTTTTT
TRBV5-6	NA	few	TRBJ1-5	CASSLGAGNQPQHF	TGTGCCAGCAGCTTGGGGGCGGGAAATCAGCCCCAGCATTTT
TRBV18	NA	NA	TRBJ2-5	CASSPRGGTKETQYF	TGTGCCAGCTCACCACGGGGGGGGACAAAGGAGACCCAGTACTTC
TRBV27	TRBD1	NA	TRBJ1-5	CASSPRGLASNQPQHF	TGTGCCAGCAGTCCCAGGGGGCTTGCGAGCAATCAGCCCCAGCATTTT
TRBV5-6	NA	NA	TRBJ2-5	CASSLVGGQGIIGQETQYF	TGTGCCAGCAGCTTGGTTGGTGGGCAGGGAATAATCGGGCAAGAGACCCAGTACTTC
TRBV9	TRBD1	NA	TRBJ2-5	CASSVESHRGETQYF	TGTGCCAGCAGCGTAGAATCCCACAGGGGCGAGACCCAGTACTTC
TRBV15	NA	NA	TRBJ2-1	CATSRDVASVSNEQFF	TGTGCCACCAGCAGAGATGTGGCTAGCGTTAGCAATGAGCAGTTCTTC
TRBV29-1	NA	NA	TRBJ1-1	CSVVRGEAFF	TGCAGCGTTGTGCGGGGTGAAGCTTTCTTT
TRBV10-3	NA	NA	TRBJ1-2	CGAGSNYGYTF	TGTGGAGCGGGGTCTAACTATGGCTACACCTTC
TRBV18	NA	NA	TRBJ2-2	CASSPSGDTGELFF	TGTGCCAGCTCACCTTCAGGGGACACCGGGGAGCTGTTTTTT
TRBV6-5	NA	once	TRBJ2-1	CASRSRNNEQFF	TGTGCCAGCAGGTCCAGGAACAATGAGCAGTTCTTC
TRBV27	TRBD1	NA	TRBJ1-5	CASRGGTGSNQPQHF	TGTGCCAGCAGGGGGGGGACAGGTAGCAATCAGCCCCAGCATTTT
TRBV30	TRBD1	NA	TRBJ2-7	CAWRNRGAHEQYF	TGTGCCTGGAGGAACAGGGGAGCCCACGAGCAGTACTTC
TRBV5-1	NA	NA	TRBJ2-1	CASSLGGTLTPLGQFF	TGCGCCAGCAGCCTTGGGGGGACCCTCACTCCGCTGGGGCAGTTCTTC
TRBV19	NA	once	TRBJ1-4	CASSKNQGTTNEKLFF	TGTGCCAGTAGTAAGAACCAGGGGACAACTAATGAAAAACTGTTTTTT